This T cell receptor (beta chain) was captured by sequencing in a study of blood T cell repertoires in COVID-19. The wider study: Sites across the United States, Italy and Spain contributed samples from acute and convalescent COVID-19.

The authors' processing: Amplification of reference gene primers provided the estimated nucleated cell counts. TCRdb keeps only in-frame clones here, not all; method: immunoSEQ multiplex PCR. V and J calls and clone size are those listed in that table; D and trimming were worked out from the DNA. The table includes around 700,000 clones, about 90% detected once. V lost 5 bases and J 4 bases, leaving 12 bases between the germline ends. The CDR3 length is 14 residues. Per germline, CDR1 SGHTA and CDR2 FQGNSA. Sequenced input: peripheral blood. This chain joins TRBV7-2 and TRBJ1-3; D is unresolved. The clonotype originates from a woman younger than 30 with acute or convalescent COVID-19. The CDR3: CASSPEGYGNTIYF. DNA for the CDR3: TGTGCCAGCAGCCCTGAGGGTTACGGAAACACCATATATTTT.